This T cell receptor (beta chain) was sequenced for a study of technical replicates of blood from a few donors. CDR1 and CDR2 (germline): MNHEY, SMNVEV (reference sequence). Trimming took off 0 bases at V and 9 bases at J, with 12 bases between the two ends. This CDR3 has 14 amino acids. Clones were sequenced by immunoSEQ multiplex PCR, and TCRdb holds only the in-frame ones, with some missing. The sample contains 80,000 or so clones, about 98% of which appear only once. The sequencing sample was made of T cells isolated from PBMCs. The TCR sequence derives from a human donor in good health. The chain has TRBV27 and TRBJ2-1; D is unclear. The CDR3 loop is CASSLSFIKREQFF. In nucleotides, the CDR3 is TGTGCCAGCAGTTTATCGTTTATTAAGCGTGAGCAGTTCTTC.